The rows below give T cell receptor beta chains drawn from one sample of a study of OX40 agonist ivuxolimab in advanced cancers. Here immunoSEQ multiplex PCR was the method, and the copy in TCRdb shows in-frame clones only, minus some. This sample yields around 61,000 clones, of which roughly 90% are seen a single time; 20% to 30% belongs to the top ten. The specimen was CD4+ or CD8+ T cells sorted from blood, collected in a trial of the OX40 agonist ivuxolimab. The receptors shown here come from an adult with an advanced solid tumor such as melanoma, head and neck, liver or kidney cancer. The CDR3 runs from the conserved cysteine through the conserved F or W. The D gene is left open where the match is weak. Size is omitted from some rows. Given values are once, few, many or a class for expanded clones.

d_call	v_call	clone_size	j_call	cdr3_nt	cdr3_aa
.	TRBV6-6	.	TRBJ2-7	TGTGCCAGCAGCGACTCCTACGAGCAGTACTTC	CASSDSYEQYF
.	TRBV29-1	once	TRBJ1-2	TGCAGCGTTCCAACAAGTCGTGGCTACACCTTC	CSVPTSRGYTF
TRBD2	TRBV6-1	once	TRBJ2-1	TGTGCCAGCAGTGAACTAGCGGGAGATTTGGTCAATGAGCAGTTCTTC	CASSELAGDLVNEQFF
.	TRBV4-2	.	TRBJ1-2	TGTGCCAGCAGCCAGGGTACAGAGACCTCAAATGGCTACACCTTC	CASSQGTETSNGYTF
.	TRBV28	.	TRBJ1-2	TGTGCCAGCAGCTCCGGGACCTTCTATGGCTACACCTTC	CASSSGTFYGYTF
.	TRBV28	.	TRBJ2-5	TGTGCCAGCAGTTGGGGTATCCAAGAGACCCAGTACTTC	CASSWGIQETQYF
TRBD1	TRBV30	.	TRBJ2-7	TGTGCCTGGAGTTGGGGACAGGTAGAATACGAGCAGTACTTC	CAWSWGQVEYEQYF
.	TRBV27	once	TRBJ2-3	TGTGCCAGCAGTTTATCCCCGGTTTCAGATACGCAGTATTTT	CASSLSPVSDTQYF
.	TRBV13	.	TRBJ1-1	TGTGCCAGCAGCCCCGCCCCAAACACTGAAGCTTTCTTT	CASSPAPNTEAFF
.	TRBV15	.	TRBJ1-3	TGTGCCACCAGCAGAGATCGAGGGACTTGGAACACCATATATTTT	CATSRDRGTWNTIYF
.	TRBV6-6	.	TRBJ2-5	TGTGCCAGCAGTTACTGGGGGGAACAAGAGACCCAGTACTTC	CASSYWGEQETQYF
TRBD2	TRBV30	few	TRBJ2-7	TGTGCCTGGAGTGTTGGAGCGGGGAGCTACGAGCAGTACTTC	CAWSVGAGSYEQYF
TRBD2	TRBV6-1	.	TRBJ2-5	TGTGCCAGCAGTTGGCTAGCGGGGGGAGTAGAGACCCAGTACTTC	CASSWLAGGVETQYF
.	TRBV29-1	.	TRBJ1-2	TGCAGCGTTGAGTGGGTTTCCAGTTCCAACTATGGCTACACCTTC	CSVEWVSSSNYGYTF
TRBD1	TRBV6-5	.	TRBJ2-1	TGTGCCAGCAGTTCACCTGGACAGGGGTTATGGGGTGAGCAGTTCTTC	CASSSPGQGLWGEQFF
.	TRBV30	.	TRBJ1-2	TGTGCCTGGAGACGGTTCGGCTACACCTTC	CAWRRFGYTF
TRBD2	TRBV19	.	TRBJ2-1	TGTGCCAGTAGTTTCTTTAGCGGGAGTGGGTACAATGAGCAGTTCTTC	CASSFFSGSGYNEQFF
.	TRBV5-5	.	TRBJ1-4	TGTGCCAGCAGCTGGCCCCAAGCAGGGACGAATGAAAAACTGTTTTTT	CASSWPQAGTNEKLFF
TRBD2	TRBV2	.	TRBJ2-7	TGTGCCAGCAGTGAATCCCTGCGGGGGTACGAGCAGTACTTC	CASSESLRGYEQYF
.	TRBV5-1	.	TRBJ1-2	TGCGCCAGCAGCCTGGGGAGTAGCTATGGCTACACCTTC	CASSLGSSYGYTF
TRBD2	TRBV4-2	.	TRBJ2-7	TGTGCCAGCAGCCATTTCGGGGGGGCCTACGAGCAGTACTTC	CASSHFGGAYEQYF
TRBD2	TRBV30	.	TRBJ2-3	TGTGCCTGGAGTTTCGGGGGGGCCGGGACAGATACGCAGTATTTT	CAWSFGGAGTDTQYF
.	TRBV4-1	once	TRBJ1-1	TGCGCCAGCAGCCAGCAAACAGGACTCAACACTGAAGCTTTCTTT	CASSQQTGLNTEAFF